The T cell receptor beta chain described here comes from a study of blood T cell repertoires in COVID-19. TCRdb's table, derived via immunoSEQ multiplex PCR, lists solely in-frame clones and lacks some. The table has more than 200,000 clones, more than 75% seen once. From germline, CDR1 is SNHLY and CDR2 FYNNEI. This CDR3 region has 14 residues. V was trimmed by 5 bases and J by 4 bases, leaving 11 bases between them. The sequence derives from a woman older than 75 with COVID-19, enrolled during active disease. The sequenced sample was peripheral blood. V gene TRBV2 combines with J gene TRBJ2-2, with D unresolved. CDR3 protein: CASSTSPSTGELFF. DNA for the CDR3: TGTGCCAGCAGTACTTCCCCGAGCACCGGGGAGCTGTTTTTT.